One and the same sample provided the 20 T cell receptor beta chains below, sequenced in a study of cytomegalovirus exposure and HLA in healthy donors. In the PCR, 60 Vbeta and 13 Jbeta primers were used. Assay: immunoSEQ multiplex PCR; the TCRdb copy retains only in-frame clones and omits some. The repertoire consists of about 130,000 clones, with approximately 80% occurring once and the leading ten covering around 3%. Sequencing was done on a sample of PBMCs. The origin of the receptors is a middle-aged man in good health and CMV-seronegative.

This clone was seen a few times. This chain uses TRBV12-5 with TRBJ2-3, with TRBD2 matching 8 bases. Trimming took 6 bases from V and 4 from J; bases not matched to a gene: 9. This CDR3 spans 15 amino acids. CDR1 LGHNT and CDR2 FRNRAP come from the germline V gene. The CDR3 protein is CASGGVAGYADTQYF. The CDR3 DNA follows: TGTGCTAGTGGGGGAGTAGCGGGGTACGCAGATACGCAGTATTTT.

The chain couples TRBV9 to TRBJ1-4; unclear D gene. The V gene's germline CDR1 is SGDLS and CDR2 YYNGEE. V lost 0 bases to trimming and J lost 1 base, with 7 bases between them. The CDR3 spans 15 residues. The CDR3 sequence: CASSVAVGTNEKLFF. The CDR3 nucleotides read TGTGCCAGCAGCGTAGCCGTCGGAACTAATGAAAAACTGTTTTTT.

This clone was seen only a few times. This chain uses TRBV4-1 with TRBJ1-5, with a weak D call TRBD1 (6 bases). Germline values: CDR1 MGHRA, CDR2 YSYEKL. The CDR3 is made up of 15 amino acids. Trimming took 5 bases from V and 7 from J, leaving 18 bases between them. CDR3 region: CASSYSGGAGQPQHF. The CDR3 DNA follows: TGCGCCAGCAGCTATTCGGGGGGGGCGGGACAGCCCCAGCATTTT.

V gene TRBV29-1 combines with J gene TRBJ1-1; TRBD1 might be the D (6 bases). CDR3 length equals 16 residues. CDR1 is SQVTM and CDR2 is ANQGSEA in the germline V gene. Trimming removed 5 bases at V and 6 bases at J, with 25 bases between. The CDR3, as DNA: TGCAGCGTTTCAATGTTATGGGGGCGTAGGGACCCTGAAGCTTTCTTT. It encodes CSVSMLWGRRDPEAFF.

The chain couples TRBV6-5 to TRBJ1-6; 7 bases are a match to TRBD1. This CDR3 spans 15 amino acids. Looked up from germline, CDR1 is MNHEY and CDR2 is SVGAGI. The V gene end was trimmed by 6 bases and the J gene end by 0 bases; junction bases not matched to a gene: 2. In DNA form, the CDR3 reads TGTGCCAGCAGGGGACAGAGCTCCTATAATTCACCCCTCCACTTT. Encoded protein: CASRGQSSYNSPLHF.

V usage is TRBV6-1 and J usage is TRBJ1-1; TRBD1 aligns across 9 bases. Germline CDR1 reads MNHNS; CDR2 reads SASEGT. V shed 2 bases, J shed 1 base, and the junction held 5 bases outside the gene matches. The CDR3 is 16 residues long. The CDR3 DNA is TGTGCCAGCAGTGAACCTACGGACAGGGGGAACACTGAAGCTTTCTTT. This gives the protein CASSEPTDRGNTEAFF.

This chain uses TRBV5-5 with TRBJ2-1, with 9 bases matching TRBD1. The CDR3 extends over 18 amino acids. V shed 0 bases and J 6 bases; nucleotides not matched to a gene: 13. Germline lookup yields CDR1 SGHKS and CDR2 YYEKEE (reference sequence). This chain's CDR3 is CASSLGAPGTGIPNEQFF. In DNA form, the CDR3 reads TGTGCCAGCAGCTTGGGGGCCCCCGGGACAGGGATCCCCAATGAGCAGTTCTTC.

The gene calls are TRBV5-6 and TRBJ1-2, with TRBD1 as a possible D gene (6 bases). The CDR3 is made up of 15 amino acids. Germline V gene lookup returns CDR1 SGHDT and CDR2 YYEEEE. Trimming left V 0 bases short and J 4 bases short, with 13 bases between. The CDR3 DNA reads as TGTGCCAGCAGCTTGGGGGGGCAACTCTTCTATGGCTACACCTTC. This translates into CASSLGGQLFYGYTF.

The sample holds a few counts of this clone. J is TRBJ1-5 and V is TRBV30, with D unclear. V was pared by 0 bases and J by 0 bases, with 9 bases between. The CDR3 spans 15 residues. From germline, CDR1 is GTSNPN and CDR2 SVGIG (reference sequence). This CDR3 reads CAWSVEQYSNQPQHF. The CDR3 DNA reads as TGTGCCTGGAGTGTTGAACAGTATAGCAATCAGCCCCAGCATTTT.

The J gene is TRBJ2-7, the V gene TRBV4-1; D uncertain. Trimming cost V 1 base and J 6 bases, with 7 bases left between them. Germline values: CDR1 MGHRA, CDR2 YSYEKL. The CDR3 is made up of 12 amino acids. The CDR3 coding sequence is TGCGCCAGCAGCCAAGGAGGAGCCGAGCAGTACTTC. Amino acid sequence: CASSQGGAEQYF.

This chain joins TRBV19 and TRBJ2-7; 9 bases line up with TRBD2. In germline, CDR1 is LNHDA, CDR2 SQIVND (reference sequence). The CDR3 consists of 15 residues. V dropped 8 bases and J dropped 2; count of bases not matched to a gene: 10. In DNA form, the CDR3 reads TGTGCCAGTCGAGCGGGGGGATCAACCCCCTACGAGCAGTACTTC. Translation gives CASRAGGSTPYEQYF.

The V call is TRBV30, the J call TRBJ1-2, with TRBD1 as a possible D gene (5 bases). V shed 1 base and J shed 7 bases, with 31 bases lying between them. The CDR3 consists of 19 residues. CDR1 GTSNPN and CDR2 SVGIG come from the germline V gene (reference sequence). The CDR3 protein is CAWSGPRGSATRDHFGYTF. DNA for the CDR3: TGTGCCTGGAGTGGACCCCGGGGGTCCGCGACAAGAGACCACTTTGGCTACACCTTC.

The sample holds one count of this clone. The V gene is TRBV27, the J gene TRBJ1-6, with 7 bases lining up with TRBD1. The trim removed 6 bases at V and 3 bases at J, leaving 5 bases unmatched. CDR3 size: 15 residues. CDR1 MNHEY and CDR2 SMNVEV come from the germline V gene (reference sequence). The CDR3: CASRGGQVYNSPLHF. The DNA of the CDR3 is TGTGCCAGCAGGGGAGGACAGGTCTATAATTCACCCCTCCACTTT.

V and J are TRBV25-1 and TRBJ2-1, with 11 bases fitting TRBD2. Germline loops: CDR1 MGHDK, CDR2 SYGVNS. The CDR3 length is 14 residues. V shed 3 bases, J shed 7 bases, and the junction held 2 bases outside the gene matches. CDR3 in amino acids: CASSEPSGRNEQFF. CDR3 nucleotides: TGTGCCAGCAGTGAGCCTAGCGGGAGGAATGAGCAGTTCTTC.

The V gene is TRBV9, the J gene TRBJ1-2, with D perhaps TRBD1 (5 bases). The CDR3 has 12 residues. Per the germline V gene, CDR1 is SGDLS and CDR2 is YYNGEE. V lost 0 bases to trimming and J lost 7 bases, with 7 bases between them. The CDR3, as DNA: TGTGCCAGCAGCGTAGTCACAGGTGGCTACACCTTC. Protein sequence: CASSVVTGGYTF. Filled out from reference TRBV9 and TRBJ1-2, the complete variable domain reads DSGVTQTPKHLITATGQRVTLRCSPRSGDLSVYWYQQSLDQGLQFLIQYYNGEERAKGNILERFSAQQFPDLHSELNLSSLELGDSALYFCASSVVTGGYTFGSGTRLTVV.

This chain links TRBV5-1 with TRBJ1-6, with no clear D. The V gene lost 4 bases and the J gene lost 9 bases, with 20 bases spanning the gap. The CDR3 consists of 16 residues. CDR1 and CDR2 (germline): SGHRS, YFSETQ. CDR3 amino acids: CASSPGAEVGVSPLHF. The CDR3 nucleotides read TGCGCCAGCAGCCCGGGAGCCGAAGTTGGGGTTTCACCCCTCCACTTT.

This rearrangement joins TRBV30 to TRBJ2-3, with 9 nucleotides matching TRBD2. The CDR3 runs to 16 residues. V shed 0 bases and J 1 base; nucleotides not matched to a gene: 5. Germline CDR1 GTSNPN, CDR2 SVGIG (reference sequence). CDR3 nucleotide sequence: TGTGCCTGGAGTGTACGGTCTAGCGGGGGCACAGATACGCAGTATTTT. Translation gives CAWSVRSSGGTDTQYF.

The chain employs TRBV16 and TRBJ1-5; 7 positions agree with TRBD1. The length of the CDR3 is 15 residues. Germline V gene lookup returns CDR1 KGHSY and CDR2 FQNENV. V lost 1 base, J lost 6 bases, and 6 bases stayed unmatched. The CDR3 sequence: CASSQLGQRIQPQHF. The DNA for the CDR3 is TGTGCCAGCAGCCAATTGGGACAGAGGATTCAGCCCCAGCATTTT.

This chain connects TRBV7-2 to TRBJ2-7; 7 bases align to TRBD1. Trimming cost V 1 base and J 3 bases; bases outside gene matches: 3. The CDR3 spans 14 residues. Germline V gene lookup returns CDR1 SGHTA and CDR2 FQGNSA. In DNA form, the CDR3 reads TGTGCCAGCAGCTTAGGGACAGGAAACTACGAGCAGTACTTC. Translation gives CASSLGTGNYEQYF.

DNA for the CDR3: TGCGCCAGCAGGCCTCCGCGCAGGGCAAGCACAGATACGCAGTATTTT. This gives the protein CASRPPRRASTDTQYF. The chain recombines TRBV5-1 with TRBJ2-3; weak D call: TRBD1 (5 bases). The CDR3 consists of 16 residues. V shed 5 bases and J shed 0 bases, with 16 bases lying between them. Germline V CDR1 and CDR2: SGHRS, YFSETQ.